A selection of T cell receptor beta chains follows, all from one sample in a study of T cell responses to AZD1222 COVID-19 vaccine. Here immunoSEQ multiplex PCR was the method, and the copy in TCRdb shows in-frame clones only, minus some. The sample lists some 120,000 clones, approximately 87% seen once, with roughly 12% in the top ten. The starting material was peripheral blood, obtained on day 0 of AZD1222 vaccination. Every receptor here comes from an adult in good health. The CDR3 runs from the conserved cysteine through the conserved F or W. The order of the fields is CDR3 DNA, CDR3 protein, V gene, J gene, D gene, clone size. The D gene is left open where the match is weak. Only part of the rows carry a size: once, few, many, or a class if the clone is expanded.

CDR3 DNA: TGCGCCAGCAGGGACAGCTCTGGGGCCAACGTCCTGACTTTC; CDR3 protein: CASRDSSGANVLTF; V gene: TRBV5-1; J gene: TRBJ2-6; D gene: .; clone size: few
CDR3 DNA: TGTGCCAGCAGTTCCAGACAGGGGCTGAACACTGAAGCTTTCTTT; CDR3 protein: CASSSRQGLNTEAFF; V gene: TRBV2; J gene: TRBJ1-1; D gene: TRBD1; clone size: .
CDR3 DNA: TGTGCCAGCAGTGCGATTTCCGGGACAGGGGCTGCCACCGGGGAGCTGTTTTTT; CDR3 protein: CASSAISGTGAATGELFF; V gene: TRBV6-1; J gene: TRBJ2-2; D gene: TRBD1; clone size: .
CDR3 DNA: TGTGCCAGCAGTTACTCCGGGCAGGGTGGTTCCTACGAGCAGTACTTC; CDR3 protein: CASSYSGQGGSYEQYF; V gene: TRBV6-5; J gene: TRBJ2-7; D gene: .; clone size: .
CDR3 DNA: TGTGCCAGCAGCTTACTACTAGCGGGAACTAGCACAGATACGCAGTATTTT; CDR3 protein: CASSLLLAGTSTDTQYF; V gene: TRBV7-2; J gene: TRBJ2-3; D gene: TRBD2; clone size: .
CDR3 DNA: TGCAGCGTTGAAGTACGGTGGGACACTGAAGCTTTCTTT; CDR3 protein: CSVEVRWDTEAFF; V gene: TRBV29-1; J gene: TRBJ1-1; D gene: .; clone size: .
CDR3 DNA: TGTGCCAGCAGCTTGGGGGGGGAGGGTGGCTACACCTTC; CDR3 protein: CASSLGGEGGYTF; V gene: TRBV7-2; J gene: TRBJ1-2; D gene: .; clone size: once
CDR3 DNA: TGCGCCAGCAGCCACCTAGACAGCAATCAGCCCCAGCATTTT; CDR3 protein: CASSHLDSNQPQHF; V gene: TRBV4-1; J gene: TRBJ1-5; D gene: .; clone size: .
CDR3 DNA: TGTGCCAGCAGCCCCCAACCGACTAGCGGGAGCGATAATGAGCAGTTCTTC; CDR3 protein: CASSPQPTSGSDNEQFF; V gene: TRBV5-4; J gene: TRBJ2-1; D gene: TRBD2; clone size: .
CDR3 DNA: TGTGCCAGCAGTTACTCGCGGGGGGGAGGCTACACCTTC; CDR3 protein: CASSYSRGGGYTF; V gene: TRBV6-5; J gene: TRBJ1-2; D gene: .; clone size: .
CDR3 DNA: TGTGCCAGCAGTGATCAAGGGGTATCTGGAAACACCATATATTTT; CDR3 protein: CASSDQGVSGNTIYF; V gene: TRBV25-1; J gene: TRBJ1-3; D gene: .; clone size: once
CDR3 DNA: TGTGCCAGCTCACGTGGTTCCGGGACGAGCTCCTACGAGCAGTACTTC; CDR3 protein: CASSRGSGTSSYEQYF; V gene: TRBV18; J gene: TRBJ2-7; D gene: .; clone size: once
CDR3 DNA: TGTGCCAGCAGCGGCCTGAAAGCGGGAGGCGCCGGGGAGCTGTTTTTT; CDR3 protein: CASSGLKAGGAGELFF; V gene: TRBV11-1; J gene: TRBJ2-2; D gene: TRBD2; clone size: .
CDR3 DNA: TGTGCCAGCAGCCCTCGAGACAGGGGGGCTCCCCTCCACTTT; CDR3 protein: CASSPRDRGAPLHF; V gene: TRBV7-2; J gene: TRBJ1-6; D gene: TRBD1; clone size: .
CDR3 DNA: TGTGCCAGCAGGAAAGAGGGGGTCTATGGCTACACCTTC; CDR3 protein: CASRKEGVYGYTF; V gene: TRBV2; J gene: TRBJ1-2; D gene: .; clone size: .
CDR3 DNA: TGTGCCAGCAGTTTATTGAGGGATTATGGCTACACCTTC; CDR3 protein: CASSLLRDYGYTF; V gene: TRBV27; J gene: TRBJ1-2; D gene: .; clone size: .
CDR3 DNA: TGCAGCGTCGAGGGACAGGCCTACGAGCAGTACTTC; CDR3 protein: CSVEGQAYEQYF; V gene: TRBV29-1; J gene: TRBJ2-7; D gene: TRBD1; clone size: once
CDR3 DNA: TGTGCCAGCAGATGGGACAGGGAAAATGAGCAGTTCTTC; CDR3 protein: CASRWDRENEQFF; V gene: TRBV12-3/TRBV12-4; J gene: TRBJ2-1; D gene: TRBD1; clone size: .
CDR3 DNA: TGCGCCAGCAGCCAAGATCAGCAGGGCTATGGCTACACCTTC; CDR3 protein: CASSQDQQGYGYTF; V gene: TRBV4-1; J gene: TRBJ1-2; D gene: .; clone size: .
CDR3 DNA: TGTGCCAGCAGTTACTCGAGGTCCGAGTATAGCAATCAGCCCCAGCATTTT; CDR3 protein: CASSYSRSEYSNQPQHF; V gene: TRBV6-2/TRBV6-3; J gene: TRBJ1-5; D gene: .; clone size: .
CDR3 DNA: TGCGCCAGCAGCTTACTACAGACCGGCGAGCAGTACTTC; CDR3 protein: CASSLLQTGEQYF; V gene: TRBV5-1; J gene: TRBJ2-7; D gene: .; clone size: .
CDR3 DNA: TGTGCCAGTTCTGAATACCGGGGACCGACGAGCTCAATGAACACTGAAGCTTTCTTT; CDR3 protein: CASSEYRGPTSSMNTEAFF; V gene: TRBV28; J gene: TRBJ1-1; D gene: .; clone size: few
CDR3 DNA: TGTGCCAGCAGTTACTCGTCTACTAGCGGGAACCTTTACGAGCAGTACTTC; CDR3 protein: CASSYSSTSGNLYEQYF; V gene: TRBV6-2/TRBV6-3; J gene: TRBJ2-7; D gene: TRBD2; clone size: .
CDR3 DNA: TGTGCCAGCAGCCTGGAGATTGGGATGATCTACAATGAGCAGTTCTTC; CDR3 protein: CASSLEIGMIYNEQFF; V gene: TRBV14; J gene: TRBJ2-1; D gene: .; clone size: .
CDR3 DNA: TGTGCCAGCAGGCCTCCCGTCAGCGCCTCCTACAATGAGCAGTTCTTC; CDR3 protein: CASRPPVSASYNEQFF; V gene: TRBV7-9; J gene: TRBJ2-1; D gene: .; clone size: few
CDR3 DNA: TGCGCCAGCAGCTTGGTAGGGTCCGGGGAGCTGTTTTTT; CDR3 protein: CASSLVGSGELFF; V gene: TRBV5-1; J gene: TRBJ2-2; D gene: .; clone size: .
CDR3 DNA: TGTGCCAGCAGCGTAGGCACTCAGACGACTGAAGCTTTCTTT; CDR3 protein: CASSVGTQTTEAFF; V gene: TRBV9; J gene: TRBJ1-1; D gene: .; clone size: once
CDR3 DNA: TGTGCCAGCAGCTTAAGTGGGTCCGAATACAATGAGCAGTTCTTC; CDR3 protein: CASSLSGSEYNEQFF; V gene: TRBV7-3; J gene: TRBJ2-1; D gene: .; clone size: .
CDR3 DNA: TGTGCCACCTCGAGGGGACCCTACAATGAGCAGTTCTTC; CDR3 protein: CATSRGPYNEQFF; V gene: TRBV19; J gene: TRBJ2-1; D gene: .; clone size: .
CDR3 DNA: TGTGCCAGCAGTGAAGGTGGGGGGCTAGCGGGGATCTACGAGCAGTACTTC; CDR3 protein: CASSEGGGLAGIYEQYF; V gene: TRBV6-1; J gene: TRBJ2-7; D gene: TRBD2; clone size: .
CDR3 DNA: TGTGCCAGCAGGGCCGGGACTAGCGGCACAGATACGCAGTATTTT; CDR3 protein: CASRAGTSGTDTQYF; V gene: TRBV6-5; J gene: TRBJ2-3; D gene: TRBD2; clone size: .
CDR3 DNA: TGTGCCATCAGTGAGCGGGCTAGCGGGGGGAACAATGAGCAGTTCTTC; CDR3 protein: CAISERASGGNNEQFF; V gene: TRBV10-3; J gene: TRBJ2-1; D gene: TRBD2; clone size: few
CDR3 DNA: TGTGCCAGCAGTCCGTTACGTCGACAGGGAATTAACTATGGCTACACCTTC; CDR3 protein: CASSPLRRQGINYGYTF; V gene: TRBV28; J gene: TRBJ1-2; D gene: TRBD1; clone size: .
CDR3 DNA: TGTGCCAGCAGCTCCTACAGGGGGCTAGGCCTGAACACTGAAGCTTTCTTT; CDR3 protein: CASSSYRGLGLNTEAFF; V gene: TRBV7-9; J gene: TRBJ1-1; D gene: TRBD1; clone size: .
CDR3 DNA: TGCAGCGTTTCCGAGGGCATGAACACTGAAGCTTTCTTT; CDR3 protein: CSVSEGMNTEAFF; V gene: TRBV29-1; J gene: TRBJ1-1; D gene: .; clone size: .
CDR3 DNA: TGCGCCAGCAGCTTGGAACAGGGGCTAGCGGGAGCTCTCGGGGAGCTGTTTTTT; CDR3 protein: CASSLEQGLAGALGELFF; V gene: TRBV5-1; J gene: TRBJ2-2; D gene: TRBD2; clone size: .
CDR3 DNA: TGTGCCAGCAGCGAGACTAGCCCCTACGAGCAGTACTTC; CDR3 protein: CASSETSPYEQYF; V gene: TRBV28; J gene: TRBJ2-7; D gene: TRBD2; clone size: .
CDR3 DNA: TGTGCCAGCAACATCCTAGGGGCAAACACCGGGGAGCTGTTTTTT; CDR3 protein: CASNILGANTGELFF; V gene: TRBV7-2; J gene: TRBJ2-2; D gene: .; clone size: .
CDR3 DNA: TGTGCCAGCAGTTTATCGATAGGGATTGTGGAGACCCAGTACTTC; CDR3 protein: CASSLSIGIVETQYF; V gene: TRBV27; J gene: TRBJ2-5; D gene: .; clone size: .
CDR3 DNA: TGTGCCAGCAGCCCCGCCCCGGGGAACTATGGCTACACCTTC; CDR3 protein: CASSPAPGNYGYTF; V gene: TRBV11-2; J gene: TRBJ1-2; D gene: .; clone size: .
CDR3 DNA: TGTGCCAGCAGTTACAAATACGAGCAGTACTTC; CDR3 protein: CASSYKYEQYF; V gene: TRBV12-3/TRBV12-4; J gene: TRBJ2-7; D gene: .; clone size: .
CDR3 DNA: TGTGCCAGCAGTCTACGCCAAAGATCACAGTTCTTC; CDR3 protein: CASSLRQRSQFF; V gene: TRBV28; J gene: TRBJ2-1; D gene: .; clone size: .
CDR3 DNA: TGTGCCAGCAGCCAAGGGGCGAAGTATGGCTACACCTTC; CDR3 protein: CASSQGAKYGYTF; V gene: TRBV3-1/TRBV3-2; J gene: TRBJ1-2; D gene: .; clone size: .
CDR3 DNA: TGTGCCAGCAGCGTAGGAACAGGTCCAGCTTATGGCTACACCTTC; CDR3 protein: CASSVGTGPAYGYTF; V gene: TRBV9; J gene: TRBJ1-2; D gene: .; clone size: few
CDR3 DNA: TGTGCCAGCAGCCCCCGGGGGCAGTATGGCTACACCTTC; CDR3 protein: CASSPRGQYGYTF; V gene: TRBV14; J gene: TRBJ1-2; D gene: .; clone size: .
CDR3 DNA: TGTGCCAGCAGTTTTTTTAGCGCACCGAACACCGGGGAGCTGTTTTTT; CDR3 protein: CASSFFSAPNTGELFF; V gene: TRBV25-1; J gene: TRBJ2-2; D gene: .; clone size: once
CDR3 DNA: TGTGCCAGCACAAGGGCGAACACCGGGGAGCTGTTTTTT; CDR3 protein: CASTRANTGELFF; V gene: TRBV6-5; J gene: TRBJ2-2; D gene: .; clone size: .
CDR3 DNA: TGTGCCAGCAGCTTAAGTCCGGGGGCGGTCTATGGCTACACCTTC; CDR3 protein: CASSLSPGAVYGYTF; V gene: TRBV11-1; J gene: TRBJ1-2; D gene: .; clone size: .
CDR3 DNA: TGTGCCAGTAGTATGGGGGGCTATAATTCACCCCTCCACTTT; CDR3 protein: CASSMGGYNSPLHF; V gene: TRBV19; J gene: TRBJ1-6; D gene: .; clone size: medium-sized
CDR3 DNA: TGTGCCAGCTGGGGACTAGCGGGAAACAATGAGCAGTTCTTC; CDR3 protein: CASWGLAGNNEQFF; V gene: TRBV27; J gene: TRBJ2-1; D gene: TRBD2; clone size: .
CDR3 DNA: TGTGCCAGCGTGGCTAGCGGGAGAAATGAGCAGTTCTTC; CDR3 protein: CASVASGRNEQFF; V gene: TRBV6-5; J gene: TRBJ2-1; D gene: TRBD2; clone size: .
CDR3 DNA: TGTGCCAGCAGCCAAGATCTTGGCACCGGGGGGGAGACCCAGTACTTC; CDR3 protein: CASSQDLGTGGETQYF; V gene: TRBV3-1/TRBV3-2; J gene: TRBJ2-5; D gene: TRBD2; clone size: .